This record covers a single TCR beta chain. This entry comes from a study of technical replicates of blood from a few donors. The CDR3 consists of 15 residues. Looked up from germline, CDR1 is SGHAT and CDR2 is FQNNGV. Trimming cost V 1 base and J 4 bases; bases outside gene matches: 6. Clones were read by immunoSEQ multiplex PCR, and TCRdb kept only the in-frame ones, dropping some. The profile shows about 82,000 clones, nearly 96% of them singletons. The genes are TRBV11-2 and TRBJ2-7; 8 bases match TRBD2. The sequence was collected from a human donor in good health. The sequenced sample consisted of T cells isolated from PBMCs. CDR3 sequence reads: CASSLVPAGGYEQYF. In nucleotides, the CDR3 is TGTGCCAGCAGCTTAGTTCCGGCGGGAGGTTACGAGCAGTACTTC.